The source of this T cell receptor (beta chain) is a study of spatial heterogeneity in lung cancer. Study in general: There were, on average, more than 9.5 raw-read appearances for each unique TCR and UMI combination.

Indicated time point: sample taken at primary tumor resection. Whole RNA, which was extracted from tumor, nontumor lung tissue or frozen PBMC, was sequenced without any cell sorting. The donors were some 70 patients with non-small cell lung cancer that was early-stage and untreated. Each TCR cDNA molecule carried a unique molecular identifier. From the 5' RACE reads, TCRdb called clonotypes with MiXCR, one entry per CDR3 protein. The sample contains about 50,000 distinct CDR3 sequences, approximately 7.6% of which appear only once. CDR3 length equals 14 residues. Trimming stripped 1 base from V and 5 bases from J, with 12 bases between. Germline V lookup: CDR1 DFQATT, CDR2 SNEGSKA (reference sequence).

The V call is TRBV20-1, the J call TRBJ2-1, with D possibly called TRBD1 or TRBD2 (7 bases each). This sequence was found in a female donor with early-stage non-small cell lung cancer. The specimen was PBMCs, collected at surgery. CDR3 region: CSARAGGGDNEQFF. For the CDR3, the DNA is TGCAGTGCTAGAGCAGGGGGAGGGGACAATGAGCAGTTCTTC.